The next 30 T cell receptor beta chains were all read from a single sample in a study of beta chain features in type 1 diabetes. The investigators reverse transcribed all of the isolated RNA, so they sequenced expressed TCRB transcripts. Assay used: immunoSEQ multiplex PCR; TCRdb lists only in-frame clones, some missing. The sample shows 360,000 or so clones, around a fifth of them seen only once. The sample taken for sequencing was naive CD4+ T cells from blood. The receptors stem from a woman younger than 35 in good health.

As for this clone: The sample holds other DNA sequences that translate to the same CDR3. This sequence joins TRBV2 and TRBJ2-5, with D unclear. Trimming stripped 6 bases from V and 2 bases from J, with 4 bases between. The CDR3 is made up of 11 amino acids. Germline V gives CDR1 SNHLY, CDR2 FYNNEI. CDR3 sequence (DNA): TGTGCCAGCAGGCTACAAGAGACCCAGTACTTC. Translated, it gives CASRLQETQYF.

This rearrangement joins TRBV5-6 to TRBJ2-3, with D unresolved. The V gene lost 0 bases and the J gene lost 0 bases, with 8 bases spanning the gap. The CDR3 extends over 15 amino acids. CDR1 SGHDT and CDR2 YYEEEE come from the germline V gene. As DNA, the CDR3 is TGTGCCAGCAGCTTGGACATGGTGAGCACAGATACGCAGTATTTT. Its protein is CASSLDMVSTDTQYF.

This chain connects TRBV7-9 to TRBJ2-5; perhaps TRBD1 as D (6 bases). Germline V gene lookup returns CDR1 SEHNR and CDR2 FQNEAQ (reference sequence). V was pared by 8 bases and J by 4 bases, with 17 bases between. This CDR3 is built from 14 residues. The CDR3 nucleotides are TGTGCCAGCGGGGGCCACAGGGCCTTAGAGACCCAGTACTTC. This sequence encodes CASGGHRALETQYF.

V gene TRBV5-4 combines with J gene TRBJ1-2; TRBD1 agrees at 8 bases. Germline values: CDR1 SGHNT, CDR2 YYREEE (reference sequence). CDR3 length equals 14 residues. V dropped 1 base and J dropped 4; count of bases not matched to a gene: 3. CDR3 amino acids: CASSLQGAGYGYTF. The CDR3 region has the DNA TGTGCCAGCAGCTTGCAGGGGGCTGGCTATGGCTACACCTTC.

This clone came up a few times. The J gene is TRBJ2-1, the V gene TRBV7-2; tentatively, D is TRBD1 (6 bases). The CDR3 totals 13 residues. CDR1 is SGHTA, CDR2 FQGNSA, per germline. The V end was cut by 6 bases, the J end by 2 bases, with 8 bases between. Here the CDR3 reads CASRAGAYNEQFF. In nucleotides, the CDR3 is TGTGCCAGCAGGGCAGGGGCCTACAATGAGCAGTTCTTC.

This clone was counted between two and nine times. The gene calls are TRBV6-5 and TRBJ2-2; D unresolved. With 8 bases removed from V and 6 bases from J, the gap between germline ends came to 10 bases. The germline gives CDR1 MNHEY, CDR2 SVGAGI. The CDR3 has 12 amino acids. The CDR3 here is CASCAVSGELFF. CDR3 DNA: TGTGCCAGCTGCGCGGTATCCGGGGAGCTGTTTTTT.

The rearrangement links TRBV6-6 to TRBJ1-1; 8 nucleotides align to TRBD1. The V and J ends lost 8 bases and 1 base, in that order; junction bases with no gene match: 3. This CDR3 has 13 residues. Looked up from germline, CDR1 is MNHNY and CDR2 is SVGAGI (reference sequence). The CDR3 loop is CASLDRGNTEAFF. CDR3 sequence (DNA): TGTGCCAGCCTAGACAGGGGGAACACTGAAGCTTTCTTT.

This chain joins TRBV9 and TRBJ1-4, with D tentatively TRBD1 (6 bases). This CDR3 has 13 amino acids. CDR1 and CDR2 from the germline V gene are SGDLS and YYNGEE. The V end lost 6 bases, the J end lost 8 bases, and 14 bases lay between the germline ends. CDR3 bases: TGTGCCAGCAAGGGGGTCGAAGGGGAAAAACTGTTTTTT. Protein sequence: CASKGVEGEKLFF.

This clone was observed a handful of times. This CDR3 reads CASKLWTGKWNTEAFF. The DNA of the CDR3 is TGTGCCAGCAAACTGTGGACAGGGAAATGGAACACTGAAGCTTTCTTT. V usage is TRBV7-9 and J usage is TRBJ1-1; TRBD1 matches 8 bases. The CDR3 totals 16 residues. CDR1 is SEHNR, CDR2 FQNEAQ, per germline (reference sequence). Trimming took 7 bases from V and 1 from J; bases not matched to a gene: 11.

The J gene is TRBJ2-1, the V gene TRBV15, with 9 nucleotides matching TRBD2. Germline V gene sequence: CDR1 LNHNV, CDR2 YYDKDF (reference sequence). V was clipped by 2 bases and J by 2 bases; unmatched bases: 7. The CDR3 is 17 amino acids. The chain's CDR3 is CATSRSIGLATYNEQFF. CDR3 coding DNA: TGTGCCACCAGCAGATCTATTGGACTAGCGACCTACAATGAGCAGTTCTTC.

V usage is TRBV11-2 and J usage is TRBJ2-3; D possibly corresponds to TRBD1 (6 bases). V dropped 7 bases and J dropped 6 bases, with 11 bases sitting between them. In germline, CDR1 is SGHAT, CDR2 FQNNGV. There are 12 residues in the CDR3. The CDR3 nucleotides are TGTGCCAGCACCCAGGGGACGGATACGCAGTATTTT. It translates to CASTQGTDTQYF.

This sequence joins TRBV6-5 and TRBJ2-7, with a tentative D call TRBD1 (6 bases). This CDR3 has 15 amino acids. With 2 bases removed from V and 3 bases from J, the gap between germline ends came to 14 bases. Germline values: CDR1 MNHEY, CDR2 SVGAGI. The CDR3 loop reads CASSYQQGMVYEQYF. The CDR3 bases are TGTGCCAGCAGTTACCAACAGGGCATGGTCTACGAGCAGTACTTC.

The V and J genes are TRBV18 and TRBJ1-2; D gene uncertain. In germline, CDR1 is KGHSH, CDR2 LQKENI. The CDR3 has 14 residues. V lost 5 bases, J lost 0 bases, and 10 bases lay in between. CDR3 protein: CASSKETANYGYTF. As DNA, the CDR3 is TGTGCCAGCTCAAAGGAGACCGCTAACTATGGCTACACCTTC.

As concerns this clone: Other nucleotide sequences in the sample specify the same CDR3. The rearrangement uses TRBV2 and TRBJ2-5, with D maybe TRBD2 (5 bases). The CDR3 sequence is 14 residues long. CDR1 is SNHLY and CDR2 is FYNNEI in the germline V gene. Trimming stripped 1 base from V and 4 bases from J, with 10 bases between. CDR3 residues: CASSEGRGGETQYF. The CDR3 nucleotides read TGTGCCAGCAGTGAAGGGAGAGGAGGAGAGACCCAGTACTTC. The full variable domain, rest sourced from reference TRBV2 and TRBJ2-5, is EPEVTQTPSHQVTQMGQEVILRCVPISNHLYFYWYRQILGQKVEFLVSFYNNEISEKSEIFDDQFSVERPDGSNFTLKIRSTKLEDSAMYFCASSEGRGGETQYFGPGTRLLVL.

CDR3 sequence: CASSPKGQGYEQYF. CDR3 nucleotide sequence: TGTGCCAGCTCACCAAAGGGGCAGGGATACGAGCAGTACTTC. The J gene is TRBJ2-7, the V gene TRBV18; TRBD1 might be the D (5 bases). V was trimmed by 2 bases and J by 4 bases, leaving 12 bases between them. The length of the CDR3 is 14 residues. Germline CDR1 is KGHSH and CDR2 is LQKENI.

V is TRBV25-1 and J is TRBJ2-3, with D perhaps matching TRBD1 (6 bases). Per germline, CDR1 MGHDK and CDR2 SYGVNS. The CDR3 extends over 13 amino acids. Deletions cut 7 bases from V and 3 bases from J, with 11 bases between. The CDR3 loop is CASNRVGTDTQYF. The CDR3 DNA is TGTGCCAGCAACAGGGTAGGGACAGATACGCAGTATTTT.

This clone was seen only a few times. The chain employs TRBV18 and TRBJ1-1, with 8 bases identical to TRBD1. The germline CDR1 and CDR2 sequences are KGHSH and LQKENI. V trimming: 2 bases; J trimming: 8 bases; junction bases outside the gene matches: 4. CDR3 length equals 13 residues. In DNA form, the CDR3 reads TGTGCCAGCTCACCAGGGACAGGAGGGGAAGCTTTCTTT. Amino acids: CASSPGTGGEAFF.

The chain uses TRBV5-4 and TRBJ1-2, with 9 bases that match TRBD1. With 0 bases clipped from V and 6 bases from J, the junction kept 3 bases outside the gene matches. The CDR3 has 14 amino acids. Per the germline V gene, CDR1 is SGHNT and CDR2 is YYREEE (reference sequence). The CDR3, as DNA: TGTGCCAGCAGCTTGGGACAGGGGGAGGATGGCTACACCTTC. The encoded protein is CASSLGQGEDGYTF.

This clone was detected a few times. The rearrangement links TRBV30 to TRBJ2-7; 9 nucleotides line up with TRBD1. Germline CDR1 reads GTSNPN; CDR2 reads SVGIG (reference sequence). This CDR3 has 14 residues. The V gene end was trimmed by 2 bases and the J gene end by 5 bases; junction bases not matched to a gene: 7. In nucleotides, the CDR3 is TGTGCCTGGAGTACTCGGGGGACAGGGAACGAGCAGTACTTC. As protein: CAWSTRGTGNEQYF.

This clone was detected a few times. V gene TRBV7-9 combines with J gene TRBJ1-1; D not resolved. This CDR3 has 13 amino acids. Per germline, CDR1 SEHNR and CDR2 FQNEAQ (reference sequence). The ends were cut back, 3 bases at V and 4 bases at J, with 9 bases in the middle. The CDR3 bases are TGTGCCAGCAGCTTGTCTAGTGGCACTGAAGCTTTCTTT. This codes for CASSLSSGTEAFF.

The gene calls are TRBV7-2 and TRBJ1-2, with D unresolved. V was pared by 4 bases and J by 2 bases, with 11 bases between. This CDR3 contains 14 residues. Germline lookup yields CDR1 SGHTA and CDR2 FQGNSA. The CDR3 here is CASSYGHSNYGYTF. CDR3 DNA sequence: TGTGCCAGCAGCTATGGGCATTCGAACTATGGCTACACCTTC.

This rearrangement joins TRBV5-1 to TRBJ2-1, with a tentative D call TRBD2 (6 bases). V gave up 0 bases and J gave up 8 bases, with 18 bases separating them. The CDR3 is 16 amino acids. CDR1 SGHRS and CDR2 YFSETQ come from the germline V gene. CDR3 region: CASSLVRGGSGHEQFF. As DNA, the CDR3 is TGCGCCAGCAGCTTGGTACGCGGAGGGTCGGGCCATGAGCAGTTCTTC.

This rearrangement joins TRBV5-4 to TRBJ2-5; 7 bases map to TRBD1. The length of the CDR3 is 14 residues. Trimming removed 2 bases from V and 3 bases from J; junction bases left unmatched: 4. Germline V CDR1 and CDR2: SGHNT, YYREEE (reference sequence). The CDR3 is CASSLPTGEETQYF. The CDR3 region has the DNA TGTGCCAGCAGCTTACCCACAGGGGAAGAGACCCAGTACTTC.

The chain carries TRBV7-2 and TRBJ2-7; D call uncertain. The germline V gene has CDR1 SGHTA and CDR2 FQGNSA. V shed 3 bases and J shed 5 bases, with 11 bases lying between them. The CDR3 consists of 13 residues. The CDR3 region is CASSFRLKDEQYF. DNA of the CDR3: TGTGCCAGCAGCTTCCGACTCAAAGACGAGCAGTACTTC.

The CDR3 nucleotides are TGTGCCAGCAGCCCGAGGAGGGGGGGCTACTCGTCTGGGGCCAACGTCCTGACTTTC. Its translation is CASSPRRGGYSSGANVLTF. This sequence joins TRBV7-9 and TRBJ2-6; weak D call: TRBD2 (7 bases). Germline CDR1 SEHNR, CDR2 FQNEAQ (reference sequence). The V gene lost 5 bases and the J gene lost 1 base, with 21 bases spanning the gap. This CDR3 is built from 19 residues.

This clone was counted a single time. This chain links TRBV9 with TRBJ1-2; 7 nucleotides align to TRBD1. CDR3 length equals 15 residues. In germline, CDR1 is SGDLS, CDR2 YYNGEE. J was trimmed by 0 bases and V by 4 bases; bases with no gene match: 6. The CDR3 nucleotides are TGTGCCAGCAGCCTCCGGGACAGCACTAACTATGGCTACACCTTC. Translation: CASSLRDSTNYGYTF. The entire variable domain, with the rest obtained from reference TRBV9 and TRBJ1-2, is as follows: DSGVTQTPKHLITATGQRVTLRCSPRSGDLSVYWYQQSLDQGLQFLIQYYNGEERAKGNILERFSAQQFPDLHSELNLSSLELGDSALYFCASSLRDSTNYGYTFGSGTRLTVV.

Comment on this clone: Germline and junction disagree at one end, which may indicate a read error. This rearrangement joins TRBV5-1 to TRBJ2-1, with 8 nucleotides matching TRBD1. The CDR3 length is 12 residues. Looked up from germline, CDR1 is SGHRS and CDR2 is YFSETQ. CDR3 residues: CASSLQGQGMVF. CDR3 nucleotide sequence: TGCGCCAGCAGCCTACAAGGACAGGGCATGGTCTTC.

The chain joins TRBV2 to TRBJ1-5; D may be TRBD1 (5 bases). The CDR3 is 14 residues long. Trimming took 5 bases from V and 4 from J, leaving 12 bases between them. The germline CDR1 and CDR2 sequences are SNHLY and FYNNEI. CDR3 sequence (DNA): TGTGCCAGCAGTTGGGTACGGGGGAATCAGCCCCAGCATTTT. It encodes CASSWVRGNQPQHF.

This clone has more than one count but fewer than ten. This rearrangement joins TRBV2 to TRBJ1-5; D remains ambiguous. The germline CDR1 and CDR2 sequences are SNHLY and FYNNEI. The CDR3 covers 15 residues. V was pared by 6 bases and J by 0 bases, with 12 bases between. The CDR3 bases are TGTGCCAGCAGCCCCAACAGCTATAGCAATCAGCCCCAGCATTTT. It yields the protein CASSPNSYSNQPQHF.

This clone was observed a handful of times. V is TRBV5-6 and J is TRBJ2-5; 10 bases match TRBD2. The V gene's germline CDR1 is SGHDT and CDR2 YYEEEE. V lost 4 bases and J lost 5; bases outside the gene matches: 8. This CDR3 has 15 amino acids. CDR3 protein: CASSGSGGAGETQYF. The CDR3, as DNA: TGTGCCAGCAGCGGAAGCGGGGGGGCCGGGGAGACCCAGTACTTC.